The TCR beta chain under discussion was sequenced for a study of post-analysis software for immune sequencing data. Comments on this clonotype: Its antigen remains unknown.

Study-wide results and limits: Compared against controls, patients with multiple sclerosis displayed significantly lower normalized Chao1 diversity. Four to six TRBV segments, including TRBV5-6, TRBV5-1 and TRBV20-1, were more frequent in patients than controls.

The ends lost 1 base at V and 1 base at J; junction bases unmatched: 5. The length of the CDR3 is 16 residues. The germline V gene has CDR1 KGHSH and CDR2 LQKENI. Tagging with unique molecular identifiers was a feature of the TCR beta cDNA libraries. From approximately 1 to 10 million T cells, a few hundred thousand cDNA molecules were obtained. MiXCR was run by TCRdb on the PCR reads, yielding one entry per CDR3 protein. Among about 820,000 distinct CDR3 sequences, 53% were seen once, and the ten largest hold approximately 4.3%. The rearrangement links TRBV18 to TRBJ2-7, with TRBD2 matching over 9 bases. This receptor was obtained from a girl aged 10 to 17 with multiple sclerosis. Sequencing was carried out using blood. This chain's CDR3 is CASSPQMTSGSYEQYF. The CDR3 region has the DNA TGTGCCAGCTCACCACAAATGACTAGCGGATCCTACGAGCAGTACTTC.